The 27 T cell receptor beta chains presented below share a single source sample, sequenced in a study of blood T cell repertoires in COVID-19. Repertoires were generated with immunoSEQ multiplex PCR, while TCRdb's copy carries only in-frame clones and drops some. This table holds about 90,000 clones, approximately 86% found once. The source material was peripheral blood. The receptors shown here come from a man older than 75 with active or convalescent COVID-19.

The genes are TRBV7-8 and TRBJ1-5; 8 bases align to TRBD1. Trimming cost V 5 bases and J 9 bases; bases outside gene matches: 12. Per the germline V gene, CDR1 is SGHVS and CDR2 is FQNEAQ. CDR3 length: 15 amino acids. The CDR3 DNA follows: TGTGCCAGCAGCGAAAAGACAGGGGTAATGTGGCCCCAGCATTTT. This translates into CASSEKTGVMWPQHF.

CDR3 DNA sequence: TGCGCCAGCAGCTTGATTGGGCAGGCCTACACTGAAGCTTTCTTT. This gives the protein CASSLIGQAYTEAFF. The chain joins TRBV5-1 to TRBJ1-1; no definite D call. From germline, CDR1 is SGHRS and CDR2 YFSETQ. This CDR3 has 15 residues. V was trimmed by 1 base and J by 3 bases, leaving 13 bases between them.

This rearrangement joins TRBV3-1 (or the pseudogene TRBV3-2) to TRBJ1-6; the match to TRBD1 covers 8 bases. V gave up 4 bases and J gave up 5 bases; unmatched junction bases: 7. Germline V gene sequence: CDR1 LGHDT, CDR2 YNNKEL (reference sequence). The CDR3 is 16 residues long. The CDR3 bases are TGTGCCAGCAGCCCCTGGTGGGACAGGAATAATTCACCCCTCCACTTT. Protein sequence: CASSPWWDRNNSPLHF.

Written as DNA, the CDR3 is TGTGCCAGTAGACAGGGACTAGCGCCTGCCTACGAGCAGTACTTC. Translation: CASRQGLAPAYEQYF. V usage is TRBV19 and J usage is TRBJ2-7; 10 nucleotides match TRBD2. The V gene end was trimmed by 6 bases and the J gene end by 2 bases; junction bases not matched to a gene: 7. The CDR3 runs to 15 residues. Per germline, CDR1 LNHDA and CDR2 SQIVND (reference sequence).

This clone was counted a single time. The chain joins TRBV5-1 to TRBJ2-7; 8 bases map to TRBD2. The CDR3 loop spans 16 amino acids. Germline assignment: CDR1 SGHRS and CDR2 YFSETQ. Germline trimming cut 4 bases from V and 1 base from J; bases unmatched to any gene: 10. As DNA, the CDR3 is TGCGCCAGCAGCGCGGGCGGGCTAGCGGGTTCCTACGAGCAGTACTTC. Protein: CASSAGGLAGSYEQYF.

The chain carries TRBV10-3 and TRBJ1-2; D ambiguous. Germline-derived CDR1 and CDR2 are ENHRY and SYGVKD. The V gene lost 0 bases and the J gene lost 4 bases, with 6 bases spanning the gap. The CDR3 consists of 13 residues. Here the CDR3 DNA reads TGTGCCATCAGTGAGTCCAGATCCTATGGCTACACCTTC. This gives the protein CAISESRSYGYTF.

The chain is built from TRBV7-9 and TRBJ2-7; TRBD2 matches at 12 bases. The CDR3 runs 13 residues. V dropped 1 base and J dropped 10; count of bases not matched to a gene: 2. Germline V CDR1 and CDR2: SEHNR, FQNEAQ (reference sequence). This chain's CDR3 is CASSLGTSGIQYF. CDR3 coding DNA: TGTGCCAGCAGCTTAGGGACTAGCGGGATACAGTACTTC.

The V and J genes are TRBV7-2 and TRBJ2-7; a weak D match, TRBD2 (6 bases). Trimming took off 0 bases at V and 2 bases at J, with 8 bases between the two ends. Germline V CDR1 and CDR2: SGHTA, FQGNSA. The CDR3 has 14 amino acids. The CDR3 DNA sequence: TGTGCCAGCAGCTTAGCGGGAGGAACCTACGAGCAGTACTTC. Protein product: CASSLAGGTYEQYF.

This clone was found once. The gene calls are TRBV19 and TRBJ2-7, with TRBD2 matching over 7 bases. Germline V lookup: CDR1 LNHDA, CDR2 SQIVND (reference sequence). There are 12 residues in the CDR3. CDR3 sequence (DNA): TGTGCGTCGGGGGGATCTGGTTACGAGCAGTACTTC. Its translation is CASGGSGYEQYF.

The rearrangement links TRBV28 to TRBJ2-4; 7 positions agree with TRBD2. Germline V gives CDR1 MDHEN, CDR2 SYDVKM. Germline trimming cut 3 bases from V and 1 base from J; bases unmatched to any gene: 12. This CDR3 is 18 amino acids long. Here the CDR3 DNA reads TGTGCCAGCAGTTTTTTCACGGGATTGCGGGGGGCCAAAAACATTCAGTACTTC. This encodes CASSFFTGLRGAKNIQYF.

The chain joins TRBV7-2 to TRBJ2-1; TRBD2 matches 10 bases. CDR1 is SGHTA and CDR2 is FQGNSA in the germline V gene. CDR3 length: 15 residues. V dropped 6 bases and J dropped 4; count of bases not matched to a gene: 6. The DNA for the CDR3 is TGTGCCAGCAGACCAACTAGCGGGATTTACAATGAGCAGTTCTTC. This sequence encodes CASRPTSGIYNEQFF.

This clone was observed a single time. The rearrangement joins TRBV28 to TRBJ1-6; no reliable D call. V gave up 6 bases and J gave up 8 bases, with 17 bases separating them. Germline V gene lookup returns CDR1 MDHEN and CDR2 SYDVKM. The CDR3 length is 15 residues. Here the CDR3 reads CASSSLGEGDSPLHF. The CDR3 coding sequence is TGTGCCAGCAGCTCCTTGGGTGAAGGAGATTCACCCCTCCACTTT.

The V call is TRBV9, the J call TRBJ2-7; maybe TRBD2 (7 bases). CDR3 length: 13 residues. Trimming removed 6 bases from V and 2 bases from J, with 12 bases in between. CDR1 SGDLS and CDR2 YYNGEE come from the germline V gene. The CDR3 region is CASKGEGPYEQYF. Written as DNA, the CDR3 is TGTGCCAGCAAGGGGGAGGGCCCCTACGAGCAGTACTTC.

Only one count was recorded for this clone. The chain uses TRBV12-3 or TRBV12-4 and TRBJ1-1; D is unresolved. Trimming removed 5 bases from V and 4 bases from J, with 11 bases in between. This CDR3 comprises 13 residues. Here the CDR3 reads CASSPSWPTEAFF. Written as DNA, the CDR3 is TGTGCCAGCAGTCCAAGTTGGCCCACTGAAGCTTTCTTT.

This sequence joins TRBV7-9 and TRBJ1-2, with no clear D. The CDR3 totals 12 residues. Germline assignment: CDR1 SEHNR and CDR2 FQNEAQ (reference sequence). V gave up 4 bases and J gave up 4 bases, with 7 bases separating them. The CDR3 DNA follows: TGTGCCAGCAGCTCTACAGCCTATGGCTACACCTTC. Its protein product is CASSSTAYGYTF.

The CDR3 loop reads CASTPSYEQYF. The DNA of the CDR3 is TGTGCCAGCACTCCCAGCTACGAGCAGTACTTC. This sequence joins TRBV11-2 and TRBJ2-7; D is unclear. Germline CDR1 reads SGHAT; CDR2 reads FQNNGV. This CDR3 spans 11 amino acids. Trimming removed 7 bases from V and 3 bases from J, with 7 bases in between.

The V call is TRBV29-1, the J call TRBJ1-1; no reliable D call. Trimming left V 7 bases short and J 7 bases short, with 13 bases between. This CDR3 is 11 amino acids long. Germline V gives CDR1 SQVTM, CDR2 ANQGSEA. This chain's CDR3 is CSGYWAGEAFF. CDR3 coding DNA: TGCAGCGGGTATTGGGCAGGTGAAGCTTTCTTT.

The rearrangement links TRBV25-1 to TRBJ1-2; D is unresolved. Germline V gene lookup returns CDR1 MGHDK and CDR2 SYGVNS. The length of the CDR3 is 11 residues. The V gene lost 3 bases and the J gene lost 5 bases, with 4 bases spanning the gap. The CDR3 bases are TGTGCCAGCAGTGATCTTTATGGCTACACCTTC. Translation: CASSDLYGYTF.

This rearrangement joins TRBV5-1 to TRBJ2-5; TRBD2 is a possible D gene (6 bases). V was clipped by 4 bases and J by 2 bases, with 15 bases between them. Germline V lookup: CDR1 SGHRS, CDR2 YFSETQ. The CDR3 extends over 15 amino acids. The DNA of the CDR3 is TGCGCCAGCAGCAGGGTGGGGGGTTCACAAGAGACCCAGTACTTC. It codes for CASSRVGGSQETQYF.

V gene TRBV3-1 (or the pseudogene TRBV3-2) combines with J gene TRBJ1-6; a weak D match, TRBD1 (6 bases). This CDR3 has 16 residues. V gave up 2 bases and J gave up 0 bases, with 8 bases separating them. Germline loops: CDR1 LGHDT, CDR2 YNNKEL (reference sequence). CDR3 nucleotide sequence: TGTGCCAGCAGCCAAACAGGGCGCTCCTATAATTCACCCCTCCACTTT. Its translation: CASSQTGRSYNSPLHF.

The V gene is TRBV19, the J gene TRBJ1-4; D may be TRBD1 (6 bases). CDR3 size: 14 residues. Trimming pared 7 bases from V and 7 bases from J, leaving 16 bases between. Germline V gene data show CDR1 as LNHDA and CDR2 as SQIVND (reference sequence). The CDR3 region is CASISTGTGEKLFF. CDR3 in DNA: TGTGCCAGTATCTCGACAGGAACGGGTGAAAAACTGTTTTTT.

This chain links TRBV5-1 with TRBJ1-2; perhaps TRBD1 as D (6 bases). Looked up from germline, CDR1 is SGHRS and CDR2 is YFSETQ. The CDR3 sequence is 14 residues long. Trimming stripped 0 bases from V and 5 bases from J, with 11 bases between. Written as DNA, the CDR3 is TGCGCCAGCAGCTTGGGACAGGCTTCTTATGGCTACACCTTC. This encodes CASSLGQASYGYTF.

The chain is built from TRBV10-3 and TRBJ2-7; tentatively, D is TRBD2 (5 bases). Trimming took off 5 bases at V and 6 bases at J, with 8 bases between the two ends. The CDR3 loop spans 11 amino acids. Germline V lookup: CDR1 ENHRY, CDR2 SYGVKD. CDR3 sequence (DNA): TGTGCCATCAGTCAAAGCGGCGAGCAGTACTTC. Its protein is CAISQSGEQYF.

The rearrangement links TRBV18 to TRBJ2-1, with 7 bases identical to TRBD2. Germline V gene sequence: CDR1 KGHSH, CDR2 LQKENI. V lost 0 bases to trimming and J lost 4 bases; unmatched junction nucleotides: 3. This CDR3 is 15 amino acids long. The CDR3 is CASSPPSSGYNEQFF. CDR3 nucleotide sequence: TGTGCCAGCTCACCACCGTCTAGCGGTTACAATGAGCAGTTCTTC.

V and J are TRBV7-6 and TRBJ1-6; TRBD1 agrees at 7 bases. Germline CDR1 and CDR2: SGHVS and FNYEAQ. This CDR3 spans 13 amino acids. With 3 bases clipped from V and 9 bases from J, the junction kept 2 bases outside the gene matches. The CDR3 DNA reads as TGTGCCAGCAGCTTCTACAGGGGTTCACCCCTCCACTTT. Residues: CASSFYRGSPLHF. Full variable domain (remainder filled in from reference TRBV7-6 and TRBJ1-6): GAGVSQSPRYKVTKRGQDVALRCDPISGHVSLYWYRQALGQGPEFLTYFNYEAQQDKSGLPNDRFSAERPEGSISTLTIQRTEQRDSAMYRCASSFYRGSPLHFGNGTRLTVT.

The chain is built from TRBV28 and TRBJ2-7; D unresolved. The germline gives CDR1 MDHEN, CDR2 SYDVKM. Between the trimmed V and J ends, which lost 5 bases and 3 bases, there was a span of 17 bases. The CDR3 runs 15 residues. CDR3: CASSPPLITVYEQYF. The CDR3 DNA reads TGTGCCAGCAGTCCCCCCCTGATTACGGTCTACGAGCAGTACTTC.

The CDR3 reads CASSILMNTEAFF. CDR3 bases: TGTGCCAGCAGCATACTTATGAACACTGAAGCTTTCTTT. The chain is built from TRBV11-2 and TRBJ1-1; no definite D call. The CDR3 extends over 13 amino acids. Per the germline V gene, CDR1 is SGHAT and CDR2 is FQNNGV. V lost 5 bases and J 0 bases, leaving 7 bases between the germline ends.